Listed below are T cell receptor beta chains from one sample, sequenced in a study of OX40 agonist ivuxolimab in advanced cancers. Clones were read by immunoSEQ multiplex PCR, and TCRdb kept only the in-frame ones, dropping some. Of over 80,000 clones listed, approximately 90% were seen once; the top ten hold about 0.35%. The material was CD4+ or CD8+ T cells sorted from blood, obtained in a trial of the OX40 agonist ivuxolimab. The receptors derive from an adult with an advanced solid tumor such as melanoma, head and neck, liver or kidney cancer. CDR3s include the opening cysteine and the closing phenylalanine or tryptophan. The D gene is left open where the match is weak. Not every row has a clone size; where given, it reads once, few, many or a size class.

abundance,v_gene,d_gene,j_gene,CDR3nt,CDR3aa
-,TRBV27,-,TRBJ1-5,TGTGCCAGCAGTCCTCCGAGCCCCCCCAATCAGCCCCAGCATTTT,CASSPPSPPNQPQHF
few,TRBV30,-,TRBJ2-7,TGTGCCTGGACCCGAAACACAGGACCCTACGAGCAGTACTTC,CAWTRNTGPYEQYF
-,TRBV7-2,-,TRBJ2-7,TGTGCCAGCAGCCGCATACGGGCGGAGAGCTCCTACGAGCAGTACTTC,CASSRIRAESSYEQYF
-,TRBV5-4,-,TRBJ2-1,TGTGCCAGCAGCTTCAGGGCCTCCTACAATGAGCAGTTCTTC,CASSFRASYNEQFF
-,TRBV28,-,TRBJ1-2,TGTGCCAGCAGTTTATTTAGGGGGGACCTGGACTATGGCTACACCTTC,CASSLFRGDLDYGYTF
-,TRBV12-5,TRBD2,TRBJ2-3,TGTGCTAGTGGTTTAGTAGGACTAGCGGCCACAGATACGCAGTATTTT,CASGLVGLAATDTQYF
-,TRBV28,-,TRBJ2-2,TGTGCCAGCAGTTCTCCTCGCCCTCGAGGGCTGTTTTTT,CASSSPRPRGLFF
-,TRBV9,-,TRBJ2-5,TGTGCCAGCAGCGTTGGGGTTTCGGACCAAGAGACCCAGTACTTC,CASSVGVSDQETQYF
-,TRBV28,TRBD2,TRBJ2-7,TGTGCCAGCAGTTTGGCGGGACTAGCGGGAGAGGATGAGCAGTACTTC,CASSLAGLAGEDEQYF
once,TRBV4-2,-,TRBJ2-3,TGTGCCAGCAGCCAAGAGGGCGGCCGCACAGATACGCAGTATTTT,CASSQEGGRTDTQYF
-,TRBV19,-,TRBJ2-7,TGTGCCAGTAGCAATGAGGGCGGGCTGCCCTACGAGCAGTACTTC,CASSNEGGLPYEQYF
-,TRBV7-9,-,TRBJ1-2,TGTGCCAGCAGCTCAGGGGAAAACTATGGCTACACCTTC,CASSSGENYGYTF
-,TRBV30,TRBD1,TRBJ2-7,TGTGCCTGGAGTAGGGGGCTCCCCTACGAGCAGTACTTC,CAWSRGLPYEQYF
-,TRBV6-1,-,TRBJ1-3,TGTGCCAGCAGTGTTGGATACTCTGGAAACACCATATATTTT,CASSVGYSGNTIYF
once,TRBV10-1,TRBD2,TRBJ2-4,TGCGCCAGGCGACTAGCGGGAGTGTGGTACTTC,CARRLAGVWYF
-,TRBV5-1,TRBD2,TRBJ2-7,TGCGCCAGCAGCCCGGGAGTCCTAGCGGGAGTATGGGAGCAGTACTTC,CASSPGVLAGVWEQYF